The clone carrying this T cell receptor beta chain has more than one count but fewer than ten. Its cognate antigen is unknown. An Oncomine TCR Beta short-read assay was used to sequence the DNA from cultured CD4+ T cells. It was from cultured CD4+ T cells that genomic DNA was extracted. From the PCR reads, TCRdb called clonotypes with MiXCR, one entry per CDR3 protein. Of under 9,000 distinct CDR3 sequences listed, about 70% were seen once; the top ten hold approximately 35%. The sample comes from a study of vaccination and CD4 T cells after COVID-19. In the study overall: The post-COVID sampling time was a median about 100 days after diagnosis, ranging from 35 to 161. Blood was drawn a median around 70 days post second dose, range 14 to 241. Points from the study as a whole: Convalescent patients had a median approximately 90% of reactive clones appearing only post-vaccination.

As to treatment: approximately 9-day PBMC culture with coronavirus spike peptide pools or control peptides (ViraFEST assay). Before the COVID-19 pandemic (2011-2018), CD4+ T cells were obtained from the unexposed donor. The CDR3 is 13 amino acids. V dropped 9 bases and J dropped 5 bases, with 17 bases sitting between them. Germline V lookup: CDR1 SNHLY, CDR2 FYNNEI. Sequenced: CD4+ T cells from blood, cultured in vitro. The receptor was isolated from a human donor in good health. The chain recombines TRBV2 with TRBJ2-7; D remains unclear. The CDR3 sequence is CASELSLANEQYF. The CDR3 DNA reads TGTGCCAGTGAGCTGTCCCTTGCAAACGAGCAGTACTTC.